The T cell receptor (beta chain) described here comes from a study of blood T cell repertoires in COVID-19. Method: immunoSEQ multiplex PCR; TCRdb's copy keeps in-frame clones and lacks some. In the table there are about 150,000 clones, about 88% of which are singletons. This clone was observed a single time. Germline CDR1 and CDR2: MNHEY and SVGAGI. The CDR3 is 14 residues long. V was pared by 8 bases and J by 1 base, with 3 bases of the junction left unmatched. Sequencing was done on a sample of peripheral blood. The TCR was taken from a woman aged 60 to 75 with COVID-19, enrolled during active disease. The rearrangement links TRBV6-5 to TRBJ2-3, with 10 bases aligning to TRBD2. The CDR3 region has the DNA TGTGCCAGCGGAACTAGCGGGGGCACAGATACGCAGTATTTT. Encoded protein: CASGTSGGTDTQYF.